This is a list of T cell receptor beta chains from one sample in a study of T cells after yellow fever vaccination. TCRdb itself ran the 5' RACE reads through MiXCR, one entry per CDR3 protein. In the table there are about 340,000 distinct CDR3 sequences, around 12% of which are singletons. This specimen consisted of CD4+ T cells sorted from PBMCs, obtained 15 days after the yellow fever booster vaccination. Every receptor here comes from a man in his late teens or twenties who received the YFV17D yellow fever vaccine. Each CDR3 is given with its conserved first and last residue.

j_call v_call cdr3_aa
TRBJ2-7 TRBV12-2 CASRFPRCRVDYEQYF
TRBJ1-4 TRBV5-1 CASSPDRTSPTNEKLFF
TRBJ1-2 TRBV5-5 CASSLSGGDRYGYTF
TRBJ1-5 TRBV7-9 CASSRGVNQPQHF
TRBJ2-3 TRBV25-1 CASSYRLAGGKDTQYF
TRBJ1-5 TRBV15 CATSRVASNQPQHF
TRBJ2-1 TRBV14 CASSLPLLIAGGTKDEQFF
TRBJ2-7 TRBV12-3/TRBV12-4 CASRPGQSSYEQYF
TRBJ1-5 TRBV2 CASRQDNQPQHF
TRBJ2-6 TRBV2 CASSETGANVLTF
TRBJ2-7 TRBV5-1 CASRAGGASLGEQYF
TRBJ1-2 TRBV5-1 CASSLFGQPTRYGYTF
TRBJ1-3 TRBV2 CASSRGIISGNTIYF
TRBJ2-7 TRBV7-2 CASSAGQPGEQYF
TRBJ1-6 TRBV7-3 CASSFAGGRDSPLHF
TRBJ2-5 TRBV4-1 CASSQGRSRDRGAQYF
TRBJ2-1 TRBV18 CASSPGTSGGSSYNEQFF
TRBJ2-6 TRBV5-1 CASRSRTTAQDGANVLTF
TRBJ1-2 TRBV7-3 CASSIQGGYGYTF
TRBJ1-4 TRBV10-3 CAISERDRADEKLFF
TRBJ2-4 TRBV7-2 CASSFGEENIQYF
TRBJ1-3 TRBV12-3/TRBV12-4 CASRSSSGNTIYF
TRBJ2-3 TRBV12-3/TRBV12-4 CASSRTAITDTQYF
TRBJ2-1 TRBV20-1 CSALPGLAGNEQFF
TRBJ1-2 TRBV20-1 CSASLGGWSYGYTF
TRBJ1-1 TRBV5-1 CASSLAGTALHTEAFF
TRBJ1-1 TRBV28 CASRPRRGEAEAFF
TRBJ2-7 TRBV10-3 CAISERQGGDEQYF
TRBJ1-1 TRBV6-5 CASSYDWGTEAFF
TRBJ2-7 TRBV6-5 CASSYSTGTGAIYEQYF
TRBJ1-5 TRBV6-2/TRBV6-3 CASSNEGEQPQHF
TRBJ2-5 TRBV20-1 CSASVLWSASGAKETQYF
TRBJ1-6 TRBV4-3 CASSQGAQGAAGSPLHF
TRBJ1-1 TRBV7-2 CASSLDSGAEAFF
TRBJ2-3 TRBV14 CASSRTGGDTQYF
TRBJ1-5 TRBV5-6 CASSRGGHQPQHF
TRBJ2-4 TRBV28 CASSLGQLAKNIQYF
TRBJ2-7 TRBV5-1 CASSSSGGYYEQYF
TRBJ2-1 TRBV7-7 CASSLLPAWSNEQFF
TRBJ1-5 TRBV20-1 CSVPGVGNQPQHF
TRBJ2-3 TRBV14 CASSLAGRNTQYF
TRBJ1-5 TRBV10-3 CAISSQGVQPQHF
TRBJ2-3 TRBV3-1 CASSQASADTQYF
TRBJ1-1 TRBV6-5 CASSYSRWTEAFF
TRBJ1-6 TRBV7-2 CASSQRGGGWGNSPLHF
TRBJ2-7 TRBV3-1 CASSPRVRRQKQYF
TRBJ2-3 TRBV6-6 CASSYSGRTDTQYF